This T cell receptor beta chain was sequenced in a study of blood T cell repertoires in COVID-19. Using immunoSEQ multiplex PCR, the repertoire was profiled, and TCRdb retains in-frame clones only, with some absent. The sample gives about 210,000 clones, 70% to 90% of which show up once; approximately 9.2% is in the top ten. The CDR3 spans 14 residues. Sequences were obtained from PBMCs or T cells enriched from blood (not recorded which). The V gene is TRBV12-2, the J gene TRBJ1-5. TRBV12-2 is reported as a pseudogene. The TCR comes from a man in his forties who had recovered from COVID-19. The CDR3 reads CASRPSRAYQPQHF. For the CDR3, the DNA is TGTGCAAGTCGCCCCTCCCGCGCCTATCAGCCCCAGCATTTT.